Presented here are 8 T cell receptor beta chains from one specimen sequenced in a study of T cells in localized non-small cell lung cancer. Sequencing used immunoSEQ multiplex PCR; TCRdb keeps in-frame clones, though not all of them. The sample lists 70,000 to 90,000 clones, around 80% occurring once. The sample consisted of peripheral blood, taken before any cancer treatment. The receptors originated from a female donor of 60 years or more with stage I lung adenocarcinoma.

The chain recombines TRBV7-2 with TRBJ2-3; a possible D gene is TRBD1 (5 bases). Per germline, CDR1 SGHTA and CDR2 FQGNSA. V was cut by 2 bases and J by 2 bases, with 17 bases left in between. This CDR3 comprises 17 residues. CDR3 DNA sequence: TGTGCCAGCAGCTTAACAGGACGTATTGGGTTCACAGATACGCAGTATTTT. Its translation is CASSLTGRIGFTDTQYF.

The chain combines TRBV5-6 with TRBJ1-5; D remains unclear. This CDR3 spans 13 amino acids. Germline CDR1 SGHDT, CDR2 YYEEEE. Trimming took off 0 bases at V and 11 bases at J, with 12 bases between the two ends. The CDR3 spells CASSLGPGRSQHF. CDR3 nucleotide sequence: TGTGCCAGCAGCTTGGGGCCGGGCAGGTCCCAGCATTTT.

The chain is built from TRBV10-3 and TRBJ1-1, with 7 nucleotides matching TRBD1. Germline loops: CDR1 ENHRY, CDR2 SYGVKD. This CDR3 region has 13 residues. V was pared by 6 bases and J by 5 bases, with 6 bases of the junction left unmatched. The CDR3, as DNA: TGTGCCATCAGGTACGACAGGGTTACTGAAGCTTTCTTT. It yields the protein CAIRYDRVTEAFF.

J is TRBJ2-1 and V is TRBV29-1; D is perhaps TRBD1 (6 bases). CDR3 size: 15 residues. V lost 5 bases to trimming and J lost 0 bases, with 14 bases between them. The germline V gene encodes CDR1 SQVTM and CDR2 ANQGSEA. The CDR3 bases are TGCAGCGTTCCCGGGACACACCGCTCCTACAATGAGCAGTTCTTC. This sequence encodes CSVPGTHRSYNEQFF.

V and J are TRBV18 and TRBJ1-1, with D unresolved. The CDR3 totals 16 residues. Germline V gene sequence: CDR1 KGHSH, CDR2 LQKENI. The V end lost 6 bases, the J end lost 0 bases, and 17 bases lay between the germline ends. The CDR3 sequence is CASSPTRQLMNTEAFF. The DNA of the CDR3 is TGTGCCAGCTCGCCTACCAGGCAGTTGATGAACACTGAAGCTTTCTTT.

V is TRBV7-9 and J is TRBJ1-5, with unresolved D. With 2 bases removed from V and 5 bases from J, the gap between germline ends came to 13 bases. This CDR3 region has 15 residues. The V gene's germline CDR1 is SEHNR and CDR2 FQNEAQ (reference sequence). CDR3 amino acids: CASSLSGWRDQPQHF. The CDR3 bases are TGTGCCAGCAGCTTATCTGGGTGGCGGGATCAGCCCCAGCATTTT.

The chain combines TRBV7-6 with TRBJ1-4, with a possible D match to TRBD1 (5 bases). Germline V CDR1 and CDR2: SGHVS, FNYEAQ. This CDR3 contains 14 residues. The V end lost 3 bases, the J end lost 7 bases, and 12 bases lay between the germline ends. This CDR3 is CASSFLGEAEKLFF. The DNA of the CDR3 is TGTGCCAGCAGCTTCTTGGGGGAGGCTGAAAAACTGTTTTTT. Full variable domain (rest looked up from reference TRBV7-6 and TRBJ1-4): GAGVSQSPRYKVTKRGQDVALRCDPISGHVSLYWYRQALGQGPEFLTYFNYEAQQDKSGLPNDRFSAERPEGSISTLTIQRTEQRDSAMYRCASSFLGEAEKLFFGSGTQLSVL.

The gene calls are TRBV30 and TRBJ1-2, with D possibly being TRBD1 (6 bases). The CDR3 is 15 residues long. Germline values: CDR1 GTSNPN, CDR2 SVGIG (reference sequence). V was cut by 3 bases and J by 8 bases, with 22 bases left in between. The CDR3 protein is CAWSVAGGKAKGYTF. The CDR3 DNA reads TGTGCCTGGAGCGTAGCGGGGGGCAAAGCGAAGGGCTACACCTTC.